This T cell receptor beta chain was found in a study of cytomegalovirus exposure and HLA in healthy donors. The overall study: Early released data comprised 80 million to 100 million unique TCRs from HLA-typed donors. The study's findings and limits: It was around 160 TCR beta chains that were listed as cytomegalovirus-associated. Compared with the roughly 700-donor mean, an Asian-associated ancestry cluster reportedly had fewer N-insertions, according to a later analysis.

The PCR contained 60 Vbeta and 13 Jbeta primers. TCRdb keeps only in-frame clones here, not all; method: immunoSEQ multiplex PCR. The profile shows a few hundred thousand clones, 85% to 95% of them singletons. Between the trimmed V and J ends, which lost 0 bases and 1 base, there was a span of 9 bases. The CDR3 spans 15 residues. The germline CDR1 and CDR2 sequences are WNHNN and SYGVQD (reference sequence). As concerns this clone: Its antigen is unknown.

The chain carries TRBV10-1 and TRBJ2-5; D may be TRBD1 (5 bases). The clonotype was recovered from a girl aged 2 to 9 in good health and CMV-seronegative. Sequences were obtained from PBMCs. Written as DNA, the CDR3 is TGCGCCAGCAGTGAGTCGGGGCCGACCCAAGAGACCCAGTACTTC. This gives the protein CASSESGPTQETQYF.